Below, one TCR beta chain is given with its context. Its antigen is unknown. Full-length variable regions came from constant-region reverse primers plus semi-nested Nested Universal Primer A PCR. One entry per CDR3 protein results from TCRdb running MiXCR on the 5' RACE reads. The sample has roughly 50,000 distinct CDR3 sequences; roughly a quarter are singletons. V was cut by 2 bases and J by 7 bases, with 15 bases left in between. CDR3 length equals 13 residues. Germline lookup yields CDR1 GTSNPN and CDR2 SVGIG (reference sequence). Study-wide findings and caveats: Tumor Tregs overlapped most with tumor, then blood, naive CD4+ cells.

The sequenced sample was tumor-infiltrating naive CD4+ T cells sorted from the breast tumor. The subset denotes: naive CD4+ T cells, CD4+CD45RA+CD25-. This receptor was taken from a female donor with breast cancer. The chain joins TRBV30 to TRBJ2-7; unclear D gene. CDR3 protein: CAWSKPSRGEQYF. The CDR3 DNA follows: TGTGCCTGGAGTAAGCCCAGTAGAGGTGAGCAGTACTTC.